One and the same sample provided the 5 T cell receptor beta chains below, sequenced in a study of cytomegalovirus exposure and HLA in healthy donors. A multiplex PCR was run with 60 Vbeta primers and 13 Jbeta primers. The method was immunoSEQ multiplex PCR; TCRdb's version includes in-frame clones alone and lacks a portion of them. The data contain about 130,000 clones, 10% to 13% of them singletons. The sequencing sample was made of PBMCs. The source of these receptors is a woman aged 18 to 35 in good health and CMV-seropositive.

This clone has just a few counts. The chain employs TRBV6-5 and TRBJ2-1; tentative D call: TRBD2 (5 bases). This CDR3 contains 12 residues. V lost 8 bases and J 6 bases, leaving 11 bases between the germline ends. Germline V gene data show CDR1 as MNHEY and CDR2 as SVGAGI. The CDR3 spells CASLGLSNEQFF. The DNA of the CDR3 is TGTGCCAGCTTAGGACTTTCCAATGAGCAGTTCTTC.

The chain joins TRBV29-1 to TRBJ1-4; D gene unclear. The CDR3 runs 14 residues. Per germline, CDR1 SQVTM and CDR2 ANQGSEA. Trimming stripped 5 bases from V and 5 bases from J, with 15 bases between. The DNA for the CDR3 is TGCAGCGTTTGTCTGGGTACAGAGAATGAAAAACTGTTTTTT. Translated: CSVCLGTENEKLFF.

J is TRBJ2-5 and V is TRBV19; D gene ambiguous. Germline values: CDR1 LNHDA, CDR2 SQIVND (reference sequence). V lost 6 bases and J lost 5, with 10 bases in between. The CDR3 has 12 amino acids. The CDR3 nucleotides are TGTGCCAGTAGAAATAACTGGGAGACCCAGTACTTC. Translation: CASRNNWETQYF.

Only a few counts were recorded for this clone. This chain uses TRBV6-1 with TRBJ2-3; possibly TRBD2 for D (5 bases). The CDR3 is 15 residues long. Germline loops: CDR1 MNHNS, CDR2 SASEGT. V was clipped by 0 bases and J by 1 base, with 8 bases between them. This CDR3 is CASSEAGVRTDTQYF. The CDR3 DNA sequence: TGTGCCAGCAGTGAAGCGGGAGTCCGCACAGATACGCAGTATTTT.

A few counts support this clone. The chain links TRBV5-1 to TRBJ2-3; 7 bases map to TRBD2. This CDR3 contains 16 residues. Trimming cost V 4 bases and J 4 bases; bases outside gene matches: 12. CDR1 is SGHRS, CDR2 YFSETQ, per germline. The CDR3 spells CASSTGTTLQSDTQYF. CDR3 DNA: TGCGCCAGCAGCACCGGGACTACGTTGCAGTCAGATACGCAGTATTTT.